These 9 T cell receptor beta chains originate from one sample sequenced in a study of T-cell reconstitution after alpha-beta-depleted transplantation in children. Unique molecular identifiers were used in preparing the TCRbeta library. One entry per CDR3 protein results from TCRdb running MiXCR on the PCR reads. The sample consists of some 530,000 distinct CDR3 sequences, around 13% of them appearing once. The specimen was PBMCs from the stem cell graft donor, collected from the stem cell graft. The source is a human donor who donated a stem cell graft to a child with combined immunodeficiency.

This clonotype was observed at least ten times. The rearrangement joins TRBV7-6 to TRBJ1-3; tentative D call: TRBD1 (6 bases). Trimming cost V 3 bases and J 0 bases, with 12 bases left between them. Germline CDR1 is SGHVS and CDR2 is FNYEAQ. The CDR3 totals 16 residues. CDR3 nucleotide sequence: TGTGCCAGCAGCTTCGGACAGAGACTCTCTGGAAACACCATATATTTT. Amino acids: CASSFGQRLSGNTIYF.

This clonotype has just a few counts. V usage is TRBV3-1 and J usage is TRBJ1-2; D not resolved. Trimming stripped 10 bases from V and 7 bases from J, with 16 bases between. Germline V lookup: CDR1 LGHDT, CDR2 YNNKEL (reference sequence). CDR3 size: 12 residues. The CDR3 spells CAIPPPRRGYTF. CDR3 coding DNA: TGTGCCATCCCCCCGCCCCGGCGTGGCTACACCTTC.

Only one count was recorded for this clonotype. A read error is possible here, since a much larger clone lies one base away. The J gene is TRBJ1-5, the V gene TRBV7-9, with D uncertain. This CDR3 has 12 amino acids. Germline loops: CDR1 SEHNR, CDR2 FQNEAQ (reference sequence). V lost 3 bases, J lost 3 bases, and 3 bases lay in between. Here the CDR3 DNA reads TGTGCCAGCAGCTTTGACAATCAGCCCCAGCATTTT. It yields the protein CASSFDNQPQHF. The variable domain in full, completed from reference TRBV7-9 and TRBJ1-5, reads DTGVSQNPRHKITKRGQNVTFRCDPISEHNRLYWYRQTLGQGPEFLTYFQNEAQLEKSRLLSDRFSAERPKGSFSTLEIQRTEQGDSAMYLCASSFDNQPQHFGDGTRLSIL.

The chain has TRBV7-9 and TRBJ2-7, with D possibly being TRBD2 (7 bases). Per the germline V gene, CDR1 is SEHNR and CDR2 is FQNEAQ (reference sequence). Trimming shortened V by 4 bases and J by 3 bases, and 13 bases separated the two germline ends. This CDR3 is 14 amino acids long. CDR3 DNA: TGTGCCAGCAGCTCCGGAGGGGGGGGCTACGAGCAGTACTTC. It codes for CASSSGGGGYEQYF.

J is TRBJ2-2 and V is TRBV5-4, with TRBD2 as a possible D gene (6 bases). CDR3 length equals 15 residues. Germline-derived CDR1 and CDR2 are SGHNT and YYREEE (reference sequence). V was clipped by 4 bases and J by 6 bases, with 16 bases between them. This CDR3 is CASSPFGTVPGELFF. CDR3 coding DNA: TGTGCCAGCAGCCCATTTGGGACTGTCCCCGGGGAGCTGTTTTTT.

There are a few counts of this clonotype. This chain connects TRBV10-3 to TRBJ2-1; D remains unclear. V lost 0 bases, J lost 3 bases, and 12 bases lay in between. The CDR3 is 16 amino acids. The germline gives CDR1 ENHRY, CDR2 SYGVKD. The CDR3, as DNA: TGTGCCATCAGTGAGTCTACGGTCCCCTTCTACAATGAGCAGTTCTTC. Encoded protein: CAISESTVPFYNEQFF.

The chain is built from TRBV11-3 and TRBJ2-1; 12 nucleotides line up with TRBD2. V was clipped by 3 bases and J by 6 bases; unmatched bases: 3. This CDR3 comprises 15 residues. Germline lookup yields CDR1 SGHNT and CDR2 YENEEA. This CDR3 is CASSFGLAGTNEQFF. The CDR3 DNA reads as TGTGCCAGCAGCTTTGGACTAGCGGGGACCAATGAGCAGTTCTTC.

CDR3 loop: CASSLRDSQQETQYF. CDR3 sequence (DNA): TGTGCCAGCAGCCTTCGGGACAGCCAGCAAGAGACCCAGTACTTC. The chain is built from TRBV21-1 and TRBJ2-5; TRBD1 is the table's D call and was not checked against the DNA. TRBV21-1 has pseudogene status. CDR3 length: 15 amino acids.

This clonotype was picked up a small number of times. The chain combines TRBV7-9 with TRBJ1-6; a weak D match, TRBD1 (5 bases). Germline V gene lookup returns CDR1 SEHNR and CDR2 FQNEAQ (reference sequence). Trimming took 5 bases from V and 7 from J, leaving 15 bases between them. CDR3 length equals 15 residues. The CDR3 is CASSPVGRGNSPLHF. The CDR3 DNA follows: TGTGCCAGCAGCCCAGTCGGCCGGGGGAATTCACCCCTCCACTTT.